This TCR beta chain was recorded in a study of shared T cell receptors in the human thymus. Repertoires were generated with immunoSEQ multiplex PCR, while TCRdb's copy carries only in-frame clones and drops some. The sample holds some 720,000 clones; 70% to 90% are singletons and the top ten take over 0.008%. V dropped 5 bases and J dropped 7; count of bases not matched to a gene: 11. The CDR3 has 16 amino acids. Germline CDR1 and CDR2: SGHNT and YENEEA. The data also belong to a second study, concerning human thymus T cells. Turning to that study: The donor group consisted of healthy Finnish infants who were having corrective surgery for congenital heart defects. Thymus tissue for the work was resected from patients undergoing corrective heart surgery.

This TCR was sampled from a boy less than two years old with a congenital heart defect. The sequencing input was thymocytes. The genes are TRBV11-3 and TRBJ2-3; TRBD2 agrees at 11 bases. For the CDR3, the DNA is TGTGCCAGCAGCCACCCACTAGCGGGAGACCGGAATACGCAGTATTTT. This translates into CASSHPLAGDRNTQYF.